Each of the 25 T cell receptor beta chains below was sequenced from the same sample in a study of regulatory T cells in long-lasting Graves disease (dated by TCRdb to the early 2020s). The library relied on multiplex PCR. The data were produced on an Illumina HiSeq 4000. To build TCR beta libraries, CDR3 regions were amplified by Arm-PCR using iRepertoire HTBI primers. Through fastp at Q25 and MiXCR, TCRdb rebuilt clones from the public reads, retaining in-frame beta chains. Under each unique CDR3 protein, matching rows form one entry showing the most common genes and DNA. The sample has 450,000 to 700,000 distinct CDR3 sequences on record, 13% of them singletons. The ten top clones hold roughly 10% of the sample. The time point label corresponds to: newly diagnosed GD, antithyroid drugs for less than 3 months. RNA was extracted from PBMCs in TRIzol for both TCR sequencing and RNA sequencing. The data were also submitted as part of a second study, on T cells in Graves' hyperthyroidism and ophthalmopathy.

The input for sequencing was peripheral blood mononuclear cells (PBMCs), taken at new diagnosis, from a patient treated with antithyroid drugs. The receptor source for this set is a young man with Graves disease. Donor details come from another sample of the same person, matched by shared clones.

The chain's CDR3 is CASSPLPGLSSYEQYF. The DNA of the CDR3 is TGTGCCAGCAGCCCACTGCCGGGACTTAGCTCCTACGAGCAGTACTTC. The V gene is TRBV7-9, the J gene TRBJ2-7, with D tentatively TRBD2 (6 bases). This CDR3 has 16 residues. Germline V gene lookup returns CDR1 SEHNR and CDR2 FQNEAQ (reference sequence). V lost 5 bases and J 0 bases, leaving 17 bases between the germline ends.

This clonotype came up a few times. A clone one base away is much larger, so this may be a read error. V and J are TRBV6-2 or TRBV6-3 and TRBJ2-5; unclear D gene. CDR1 is MNHEY, CDR2 SVGEGT, per germline. The length of the CDR3 is 12 residues. CDR3 in DNA: TGTGCCAGCAGTCCGGTCAAGGAGACCCAGTCCTTC. It translates to CASSPVKETQSF.

In its sample, this clonotype was seen many times. The chain recombines TRBV29-1 with TRBJ1-1, with D unclear. The CDR3 spans 14 residues. Germline CDR1 is SQVTM and CDR2 is ANQGSEA. V lost 7 bases and J lost 5, with 20 bases in between. CDR3 sequence reads: CSGLYPGSRTEAFF. The CDR3, as DNA: TGCAGCGGACTTTATCCGGGGTCGCGGACTGAAGCTTTCTTT.

This clonotype was seen at least ten times. The chain combines TRBV7-9 with TRBJ1-2; no firm D call. V was clipped by 7 bases and J by 8 bases, with 11 bases between them. The CDR3 consists of 11 residues. The V gene's germline CDR1 is SEHNR and CDR2 FQNEAQ (reference sequence). The DNA for the CDR3 is TGTGCCAGCACCCTACGGGAAGGCTACACCTTC. Residues: CASTLREGYTF.

The sample holds many counts of this clonotype. This chain links TRBV28 with TRBJ2-7; 7 bases line up with TRBD2. V dropped 4 bases and J dropped 2; count of bases not matched to a gene: 11. The V gene's germline CDR1 is MDHEN and CDR2 SYDVKM. The CDR3 is made up of 16 amino acids. CDR3 protein: CASSSPPSGSAYEQYF. As DNA, the CDR3 is TGTGCCAGCAGTTCCCCTCCTAGCGGATCTGCCTACGAGCAGTACTTC.

The chain links TRBV3-1 to TRBJ2-2, with 9 nucleotides matching TRBD2. The CDR3 covers 17 residues. J lost 4 bases, V lost 0 bases, and 6 bases had no gene match. The V gene's germline CDR1 is LGHDT and CDR2 YNNKEL (reference sequence). For the CDR3, the DNA is TGTGCCAGCAGCCAAGATACGAGCGGGAGGATCACCGGGGAGCTGTTTTTT. Translating gives CASSQDTSGRITGELFF.

This clonotype was observed a handful of times. This chain uses TRBV29-1 with TRBJ1-2; D possibly corresponds to TRBD1 (6 bases). Germline CDR1 is SQVTM and CDR2 is ANQGSEA. Trimming stripped 8 bases from V and 5 bases from J, with 21 bases between. The CDR3 is made up of 14 amino acids. The CDR3 here is CSISTGGGLYGYTF. The DNA of the CDR3 is TGCAGCATAAGCACCGGCGGGGGGCTTTATGGCTACACCTTC.

This clonotype turned up a few times. This chain links TRBV19 with TRBJ2-1; 10 positions match TRBD2. Germline values: CDR1 LNHDA, CDR2 SQIVND (reference sequence). CDR3 size: 15 residues. V trimming: 7 bases; J trimming: 9 bases; junction bases outside the gene matches: 12. CDR3 sequence (DNA): TGTGCCAGTATCGGGGGGGCTAGCGGGAGTGGTGAGCAGTTCTTC. Translation: CASIGGASGSGEQFF.

This clonotype was observed many times. V and J are TRBV27 and TRBJ2-7, with 7 bases identical to TRBD2. There are 15 residues in the CDR3. Trimming at V came to 2 bases and at J to 0 bases, leaving 4 bases not matched to a gene. Germline-derived CDR1 and CDR2 are MNHEY and SMNVEV (reference sequence). As DNA, the CDR3 is TGTGCCAGCAGTTTAAGGTGGGAGGGCTCCTACGAGCAGTACTTC. It encodes CASSLRWEGSYEQYF.

Only a few counts were recorded for this clonotype. The rearrangement joins TRBV4-1 to TRBJ2-7, with 8 bases matching TRBD1. Trimming at V came to 6 bases and at J to 2 bases, leaving 6 bases not matched to a gene. The germline V gene has CDR1 MGHRA and CDR2 YSYEKL. The CDR3 runs 14 residues. The CDR3 reads CASRHSGQAYEQYF. Here the CDR3 DNA reads TGCGCCAGCAGACATTCGGGACAGGCCTACGAGCAGTACTTC.

The V and J genes are TRBV12-3 or TRBV12-4 and TRBJ2-5, with 7 bases matching TRBD2. V shed 2 bases, J shed 6 bases, and the junction held 15 bases outside the gene matches. The CDR3 runs to 17 residues. The CDR3 here is CASSLSQREGSEQTQYF. CDR3 bases: TGTGCCAGCAGTTTAAGTCAGCGGGAAGGATCAGAGCAGACCCAGTACTTC.

This clonotype was counted only a few times. Here the CDR3 DNA reads TGTGCCAGCAGCCAAGTGGAGAACACCGGGGAGCTGTTTTTT. Amino acid sequence: CASSQVENTGELFF. This chain uses TRBV4-2 with TRBJ2-2; D not certain. CDR3 length equals 14 residues. The ends were cut back, 1 base at V and 1 base at J, with 4 bases in the middle. CDR1 and CDR2 from the germline V gene are LGHNA and YNFKEQ.

This clonotype was seen ten or more times. The gene calls are TRBV4-1 and TRBJ2-7; D is uncertain. This CDR3 region has 14 residues. Trimming left V 1 base short and J 3 bases short, with 10 bases between. CDR1 and CDR2 (germline): MGHRA, YSYEKL. The CDR3 DNA sequence: TGCGCCAGCAGCCAAGTAGCCCCCCTCTACGAGCAGTACTTC. It is translated as CASSQVAPLYEQYF.

The rearrangement links TRBV3-1 to TRBJ1-1; 9 bases are shared with TRBD1. The CDR3 is 17 residues long. The V segment lost 3 bases and the J segment 1 base; nucleotides outside the gene matches: 9. CDR1 and CDR2 from the germline V gene are LGHDT and YNNKEL (reference sequence). The CDR3, as DNA: TGTGCCAGCAGCCACGGGACAGGGCGAGGGTGGAACACTGAAGCTTTCTTT. Protein sequence: CASSHGTGRGWNTEAFF.

This clonotype was picked up many times. The rearrangement uses TRBV10-3 and TRBJ2-5, with a possible D match to TRBD2 (6 bases). The CDR3 is 13 amino acids. CDR1 is ENHRY, CDR2 SYGVKD, per germline. Trimming left V 5 bases short and J 2 bases short, with 9 bases between. CDR3 amino acids: CAISPSEQETQYF. The CDR3 DNA sequence: TGTGCCATCAGTCCTAGCGAACAAGAGACCCAGTACTTC.

The chain joins TRBV20-1 to TRBJ1-2; D is unresolved. Germline CDR1 and CDR2: DFQATT and SNEGSKA (reference sequence). V shed 0 bases and J shed 8 bases, with 13 bases lying between them. The CDR3 contains 13 residues. CDR3 DNA: TGCAGTGCTAGAGATCCAACCTTACGGGGCTACACCTTC. Amino acids: CSARDPTLRGYTF.

This clonotype was counted between two and nine times. The chain uses TRBV4-2 and TRBJ1-2; a possible D gene is TRBD1 (5 bases). There are 15 residues in the CDR3. V lost 5 bases and J 6 bases, leaving 19 bases between the germline ends. CDR1 and CDR2 (germline): LGHNA, YNFKEQ. DNA for the CDR3: TGTGCCAGCAGCACACCCCCCCCGGGGACCGATGGCTACACCTTC. This codes for CASSTPPPGTDGYTF.

The table lists this clonotype with a few counts. This chain links TRBV6-1 with TRBJ1-2; 10 bases map to TRBD1. The CDR3 runs to 14 residues. Trimming cost V 5 bases and J 7 bases; bases outside gene matches: 7. From germline, CDR1 is MNHNS and CDR2 SASEGT. The CDR3 spells CASSLGQGGFGYTF. In DNA form, the CDR3 reads TGTGCCAGCAGTCTTGGACAGGGGGGATTTGGCTACACCTTC.

This chain links TRBV6-5 with TRBJ1-2, with D unresolved. This CDR3 has 14 amino acids. CDR1 is MNHEY, CDR2 SVGAGI, per germline. V was pared by 0 bases and J by 0 bases, with 5 bases between. CDR3 sequence reads: CASSYSAANYGYTF. As DNA, the CDR3 is TGTGCCAGCAGTTACTCGGCCGCTAACTATGGCTACACCTTC.

This clonotype showed up many times. The chain couples TRBV7-9 to TRBJ1-4, with D possibly TRBD1 on 5 matching bases. V was trimmed by 4 bases and J by 0 bases, leaving 15 bases between them. Germline V gene lookup returns CDR1 SEHNR and CDR2 FQNEAQ (reference sequence). This CDR3 has 17 amino acids. CDR3 nucleotide sequence: TGTGCCAGCAGCTCCCGGGGGGGAACGGCAACTAATGAAAAACTGTTTTTT. This sequence encodes CASSSRGGTATNEKLFF.

In its sample, this clonotype was seen a few times. This sequence joins TRBV20-1 and TRBJ1-4, with D possibly matching TRBD1 (5 bases). Looked up from germline, CDR1 is DFQATT and CDR2 is SNEGSKA (reference sequence). The CDR3 is made up of 13 amino acids. Trimming removed 5 bases from V and 9 bases from J, with 16 bases in between. The CDR3 DNA reads as TGCAGTGCTGACGGGGCTGGCCGCCAAAAACTGTTTTTT. It is translated as CSADGAGRQKLFF.

This clonotype was found many times. J is TRBJ2-2 and V is TRBV20-1, with a weak D call TRBD1 (7 bases). Germline V gives CDR1 DFQATT, CDR2 SNEGSKA (reference sequence). The CDR3 runs to 14 residues. With 6 bases removed from V and 4 bases from J, the gap between germline ends came to 15 bases. This CDR3 is CSALSGGRTGELFF. The CDR3 DNA is TGCAGTGCCCTTTCAGGGGGGCGCACCGGGGAGCTGTTTTTT.

Regarding this clonotype: A much larger clone lies a single base off, so this may be a read error. For the CDR3, the DNA is TGTGCCAACAGTTACGGGACAGGGAACTATGGCTACACCTTC. This codes for CANSYGTGNYGYTF. The J gene is TRBJ1-2, the V gene TRBV6-2 or TRBV6-3; 9 bases are a match to TRBD1. The CDR3 is made up of 14 amino acids. Germline-derived CDR1 and CDR2 are MNHEY and SVGEGT.

CDR3 in DNA: TGTGCCAGCAGACTTTATGCGGGAGGGTGGCGGTATGAGCAGTTCTTC. Amino acid sequence: CASRLYAGGWRYEQFF. The rearrangement joins TRBV6-4 to TRBJ2-1; 9 nucleotides agree with TRBD2. V lost 6 bases and J lost 8; bases outside the gene matches: 14. The CDR3 is 16 residues long. Germline assignment: CDR1 MRHNA and CDR2 SNTAGT.

Note on this clonotype: A far larger clone is a single base away, which makes a read error likely. J is TRBJ2-1 and V is TRBV11-1, with D unclear. Germline V lookup: CDR1 SGHAT, CDR2 FQDESV (reference sequence). The length of the CDR3 is 11 residues. In DNA form, the CDR3 reads TGTGCCAGCAGCTTAACCAATGGGCAGTTCTTC. This codes for CASSLTNGQFF.